A single sample gave rise to the 7 T cell receptor beta chains below, sequenced in a study of shared clonotypes between healthy human individuals. Data came from immunoSEQ multiplex PCR; TCRdb stores just in-frame clones and leaves some out. The data hold about 2.2 million clones, with about 92% observed a single time. CD45RO-negative cells were positively selected for CCR7, leaving out terminally differentiated effector memory CD45RA+ cells. The source material was naive CD8+ T cells from PBMCs. These TCRs come from a man aged 18-30 years in good health. Some clones in this sample may be carry-over from other donors' samples.

The V and J genes are TRBV2 and TRBJ2-5; 15 bases line up with TRBD2. J gave up 7 bases and V 6 bases, and 6 bases lay outside the gene matches. CDR1 is SNHLY, CDR2 FYNNEI, per germline. The CDR3 spans 15 residues. This CDR3 is CASSSGLAGGRTQYF. The CDR3 region has the DNA TGTGCCAGCAGCAGCGGACTAGCGGGAGGGCGGACCCAGTACTTC.

The gene calls are TRBV2 and TRBJ2-1, with 14 bases fitting TRBD2. V gave up 10 bases and J gave up 5 bases; unmatched junction bases: 7. CDR3 length: 15 amino acids. The V gene's germline CDR1 is SNHLY and CDR2 FYNNEI. The CDR3 DNA reads TGTGCCATTTCCCCGGGACTAGCGGGAGACAATGAGCAGTTCTTC. Translating gives CAISPGLAGDNEQFF.

This chain joins TRBV4-1 and TRBJ2-4; D remains unclear. Trimming left V 0 bases short and J 7 bases short, with 16 bases between. CDR3 size: 16 residues. Germline-derived CDR1 and CDR2 are MGHRA and YSYEKL. In nucleotides, the CDR3 is TGCGCCAGCAGCCAAGATTTGAGCCCGACTCATAACATTCAGTACTTC. Its translation: CASSQDLSPTHNIQYF.

The gene calls are TRBV30 and TRBJ2-7; D uncertain. The germline V gene has CDR1 GTSNPN and CDR2 SVGIG (reference sequence). CDR3 size: 12 residues. The germline V and J ends were trimmed by 1 base and 3 bases, with 7 bases remaining between them. DNA for the CDR3: TGTGCCTGGAGTGGCCTTGACTACGAGCAGTACTTC. Protein: CAWSGLDYEQYF.

For this clone: Different DNA sequences within this sample yield the same CDR3. The chain combines TRBV10-3 with TRBJ1-5, with D possibly TRBD1 on 5 matching bases. Germline CDR1 is ENHRY and CDR2 is SYGVKD. The V gene lost 2 bases and the J gene lost 4 bases, with 6 bases spanning the gap. CDR3 length: 13 residues. Here the CDR3 DNA reads TGTGCCATCAGTGAGGGGGGAAATCAGCCCCAGCATTTT. Amino acids: CAISEGGNQPQHF.

The sample holds one count of this clone. The genes are TRBV14 and TRBJ1-1; D remains unclear. Germline loops: CDR1 SGHDN, CDR2 FVKESK. Trimming shortened V by 1 base and J by 1 base, and 10 bases separated the two germline ends. This CDR3 has 15 residues. CDR3 nucleotide sequence: TGTGCCAGCAGCCAAGTAACGTCAGGGAACACTGAAGCTTTCTTT. It encodes CASSQVTSGNTEAFF.

In regard to this clone: At one end the junction does not follow the germline gene, possibly because of a read error. This rearrangement joins TRBV7-3 to TRBJ2-2, with a weak D call TRBD1 (6 bases). The CDR3 runs 15 residues. Germline V lookup: CDR1 SGHTA, CDR2 FQGTGA. CDR3 DNA sequence: TGTGCCAGCAGCTCCACAGGGTTTCACACTGGGGAGCTGTTTTTT. Amino acid sequence: CASSSTGFHTGELFF.